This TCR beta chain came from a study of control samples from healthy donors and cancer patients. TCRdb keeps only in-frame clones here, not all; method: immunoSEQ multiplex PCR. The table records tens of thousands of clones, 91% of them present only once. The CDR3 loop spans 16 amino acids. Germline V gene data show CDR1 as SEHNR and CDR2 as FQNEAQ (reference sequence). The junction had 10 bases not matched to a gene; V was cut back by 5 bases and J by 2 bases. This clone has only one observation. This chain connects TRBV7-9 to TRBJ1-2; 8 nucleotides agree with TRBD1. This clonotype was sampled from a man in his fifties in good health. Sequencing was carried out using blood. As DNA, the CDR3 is TGTGCCAGCAGCCTAAACCGGGACAGGAACAACTATGGCTACACCTTC. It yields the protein CASSLNRDRNNYGYTF.